Here is one TCR beta chain with its context. Its antigen target is currently unknown. The junction differs from germline at one of its ends, possibly a read error. The sample is drawn from a study of tumor and adjacent non-tumor tissue in lung cancer (dated by TCRdb to 2016 to 2019). A note on the overall study: The cohort included roughly 11 adenocarcinoma, a couple of squamous cell carcinoma and 1 small cell lung cancer patients. Ages among the roughly 15 patients ranged from roughly 31 to 85 years, there were around 10 men and 5 women, and disease was at TNM stage I to III. Sequencing produced 130,000,000 or so productive TCRbeta reads in total, an average of about 4 million reads per sample. Using bulk TCRbeta repertoires from around 15 lung cancer patients, the study set lung tumor tissue side by side with matched distant non-tumor lung tissue. TCRbeta CDR3 sequencing was performed on more than 25 paired specimens, with one tumor sample and one normal lung sample collected per patient.

RNA was isolated from bulk unsorted tissue, and RNA quality was assessed with a NanoDrop ND-1000 and an Agilent 2100. The donors were newly diagnosed lung cancer patients admitted for thoracic surgery in China from August to November 2014 who had not received prior chemotherapy. Anyone who had undergone radiotherapy or chemotherapy before, or who had another cancer at the same time, was left out of the study. Surgical tissue pieces of roughly 1-2.2 cm3 were preserved in RNAlater solution and were kept at -80 degrees C until use. From the cysteine through the phenylalanine, the CDR3 covers 14 amino acids. Only CDR3 DNA remains: 42 bases, in frame from the first base. The germline V gene yields SGHAT for CDR1 and FQNNGV for CDR2. The full study reports these points: Because peripheral blood was not sequenced, the blood TCRbeta repertoires of the lung cancer patients in the study went unexamined. Tumor tissue showed significantly greater TCR diversity (inverse Simpson) than normal lung tissue (about 400 vs 180, P = 0.0075, Mann-Whitney U test). Significantly higher TCR diversity was found in younger patients, and higher tumor TCR diversity was associated with shorter overall and disease-free survival. Neither the sequencing platform nor unique molecular identifiers are mentioned in the methods. Only approximately 14 patients were included in the cohort, and the need for larger samples and more detailed clinical data was noted by the authors. A significantly larger cumulative share of the repertoire was made up by the top 100 clones in normal lung than in tumor tissue.

Library creation used multiplex PCR. The run used an Illumina HiSeq 2500. TCRbeta libraries were built by three rounds of nested PCR using primers (Table S4), following protocols modified from ARM-PCR. Before sequencing, PCR products of 200-500 bp were cut from the gel and purified using the QIAquick gel extraction kit. On the authors' methods: Reads were cleaned using Trimmomatic, were merged into complete CDR3 sequences using FLASH, and were assigned to V(D)J germline segments using MiTCR. Clonal diversity was computed as the inverse Simpson's index with VDJtools. In-frame sequences lacking a premature stop codon were counted as productive reads. Using fastp trimming at Q25 and MiXCR clonotype assembly, TCRdb reanalyzed the public sequencing data and kept in-frame beta chains. Duplicate CDR3 protein sequences are folded into a single record with the most common DNA and genes. The V and J calls were not made by the authors but by TCRdb's processing. This sample holds tens of thousands of distinct CDR3 sequences; 75% to 90% were observed only once. Of the sample, about an eighth falls within the top ten clones.

The chain is encoded by TRBV11-2 joined to TRBJ1-3; TRBD1 might be the D gene, on 5 matching bases. This clonotype originated in a woman in her fifties or sixties with non-small cell lung cancer. Sequencing used lung tumor tissue. The CDR3 protein sequence reads: CAGSLLGAGNTIYF. The bases read TGTGCCGGCAGCTTATTGGGGGCTGGAAACACCATATATTTT.